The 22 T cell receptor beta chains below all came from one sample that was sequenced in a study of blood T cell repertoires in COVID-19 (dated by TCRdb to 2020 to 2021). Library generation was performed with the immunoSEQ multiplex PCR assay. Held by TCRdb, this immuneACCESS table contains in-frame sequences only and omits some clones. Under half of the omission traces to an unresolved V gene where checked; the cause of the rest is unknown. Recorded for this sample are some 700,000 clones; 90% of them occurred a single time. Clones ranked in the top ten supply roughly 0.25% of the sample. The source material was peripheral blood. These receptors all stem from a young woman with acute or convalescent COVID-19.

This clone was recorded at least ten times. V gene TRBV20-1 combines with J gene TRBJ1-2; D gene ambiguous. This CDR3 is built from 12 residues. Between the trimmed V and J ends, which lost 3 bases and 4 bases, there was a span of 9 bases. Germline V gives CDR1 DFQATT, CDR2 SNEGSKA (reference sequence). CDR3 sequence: CSASLDPYGYTF. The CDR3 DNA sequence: TGCAGTGCTAGTCTAGACCCCTATGGCTACACCTTC.

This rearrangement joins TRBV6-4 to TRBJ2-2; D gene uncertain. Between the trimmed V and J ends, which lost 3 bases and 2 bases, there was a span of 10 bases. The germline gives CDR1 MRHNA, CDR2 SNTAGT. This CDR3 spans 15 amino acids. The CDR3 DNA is TGTGCCAGCAGTGAGGTGGCAGAAAACACCGGGGAGCTGTTTTTT. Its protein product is CASSEVAENTGELFF.

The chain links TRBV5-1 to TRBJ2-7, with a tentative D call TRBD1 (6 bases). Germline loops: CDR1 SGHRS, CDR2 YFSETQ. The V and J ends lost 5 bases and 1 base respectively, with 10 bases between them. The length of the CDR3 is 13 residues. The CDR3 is CASRIGGSYEQYF. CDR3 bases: TGCGCCAGCAGAATAGGGGGATCCTACGAGCAGTACTTC. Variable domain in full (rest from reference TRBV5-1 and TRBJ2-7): KAGVTQTPRYLIKTRGQQVTLSCSPISGHRSVSWYQQTPGQGLQFLFEYFSETQRNKGNFPGRFSGRQFSNSRSEMNVSTLELGDSALYLCASRIGGSYEQYFGPGTRLTVT.

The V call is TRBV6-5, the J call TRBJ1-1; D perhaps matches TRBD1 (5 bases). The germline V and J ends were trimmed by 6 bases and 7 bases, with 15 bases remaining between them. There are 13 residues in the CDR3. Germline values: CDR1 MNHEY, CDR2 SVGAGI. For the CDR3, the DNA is TGTGCCAGCAGCCCGCCACGGCAGGGTGAAGCTTTCTTT. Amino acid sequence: CASSPPRQGEAFF.

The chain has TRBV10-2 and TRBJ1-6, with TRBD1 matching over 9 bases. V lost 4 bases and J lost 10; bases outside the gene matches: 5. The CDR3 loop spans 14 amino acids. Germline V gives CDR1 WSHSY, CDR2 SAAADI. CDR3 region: CASSGTGEDSPLHF. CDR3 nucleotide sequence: TGCGCCAGCAGTGGGACAGGGGAAGACTCACCCCTCCACTTT.

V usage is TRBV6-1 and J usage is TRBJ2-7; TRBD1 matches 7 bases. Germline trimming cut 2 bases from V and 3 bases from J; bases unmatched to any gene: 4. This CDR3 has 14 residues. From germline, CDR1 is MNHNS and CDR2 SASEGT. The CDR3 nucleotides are TGTGCCAGCAGTGAATGGGGACAGAACTACGAGCAGTACTTC. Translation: CASSEWGQNYEQYF.

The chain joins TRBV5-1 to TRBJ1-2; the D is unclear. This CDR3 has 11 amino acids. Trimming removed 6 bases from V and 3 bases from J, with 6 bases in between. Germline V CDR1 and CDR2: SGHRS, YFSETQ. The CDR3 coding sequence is TGCGCCAGCACGGGAGACTATGGCTACACCTTC. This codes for CASTGDYGYTF.

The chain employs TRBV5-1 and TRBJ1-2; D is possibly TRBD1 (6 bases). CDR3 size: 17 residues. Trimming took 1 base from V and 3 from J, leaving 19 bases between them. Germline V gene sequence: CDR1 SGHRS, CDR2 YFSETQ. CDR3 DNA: TGCGCCAGCAGCTTGCGCGTAATGGGGGCGTCTTACTATGGCTACACCTTC. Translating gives CASSLRVMGASYYGYTF.

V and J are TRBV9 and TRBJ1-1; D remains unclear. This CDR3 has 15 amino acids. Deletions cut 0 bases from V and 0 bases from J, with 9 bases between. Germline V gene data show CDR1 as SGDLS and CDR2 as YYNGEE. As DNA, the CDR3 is TGTGCCAGCAGCGTAGGGCCGGGGATGAACACTGAAGCTTTCTTT. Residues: CASSVGPGMNTEAFF.

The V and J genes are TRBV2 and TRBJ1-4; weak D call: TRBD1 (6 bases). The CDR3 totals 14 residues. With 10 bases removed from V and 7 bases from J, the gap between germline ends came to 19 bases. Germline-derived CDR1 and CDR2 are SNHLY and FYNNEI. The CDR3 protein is CATGGPAGVEKLFF. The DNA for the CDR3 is TGTGCCACGGGGGGCCCGGCAGGGGTTGAAAAACTGTTTTTT.

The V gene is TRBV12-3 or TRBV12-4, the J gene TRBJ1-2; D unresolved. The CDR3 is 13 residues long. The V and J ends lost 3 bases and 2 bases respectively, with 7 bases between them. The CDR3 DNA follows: TGTGCCAGCAGTTTCTTGGAGAACTATGGCTACACCTTC. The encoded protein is CASSFLENYGYTF.

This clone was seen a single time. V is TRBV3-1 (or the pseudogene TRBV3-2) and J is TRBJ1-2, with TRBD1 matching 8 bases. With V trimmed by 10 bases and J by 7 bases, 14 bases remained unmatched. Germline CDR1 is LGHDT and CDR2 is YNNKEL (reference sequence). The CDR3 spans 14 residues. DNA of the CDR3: TGTGCCAATTTTCGAGGCAGGGGGCCTTGTGGCTACACCTTC. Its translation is CANFRGRGPCGYTF.

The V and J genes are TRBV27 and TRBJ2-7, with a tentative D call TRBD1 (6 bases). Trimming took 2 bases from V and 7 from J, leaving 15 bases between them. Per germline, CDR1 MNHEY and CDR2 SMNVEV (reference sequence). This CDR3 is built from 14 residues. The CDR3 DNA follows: TGTGCCAGCAGTTTAGTGGGTGGGGGCGGGGAGCAGTACTTC. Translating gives CASSLVGGGGEQYF.

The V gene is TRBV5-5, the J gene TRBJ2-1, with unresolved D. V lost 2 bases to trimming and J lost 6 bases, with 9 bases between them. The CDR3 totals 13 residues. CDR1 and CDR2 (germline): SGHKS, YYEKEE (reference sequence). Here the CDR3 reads CASSFGPPNEQFF. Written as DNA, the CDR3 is TGTGCCAGCAGCTTTGGCCCGCCCAATGAGCAGTTCTTC.

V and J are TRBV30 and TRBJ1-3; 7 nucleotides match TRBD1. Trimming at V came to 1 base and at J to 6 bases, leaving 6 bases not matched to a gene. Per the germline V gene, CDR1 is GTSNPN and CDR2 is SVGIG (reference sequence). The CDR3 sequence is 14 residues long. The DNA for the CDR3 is TGTGCCTGGAGTGACTACAGGGGCGAAAACACCATATATTTT. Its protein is CAWSDYRGENTIYF. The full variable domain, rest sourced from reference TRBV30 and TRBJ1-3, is SQTIHQWPATLVQPVGSPLSLECTVEGTSNPNLYWYRQAAGRGLQLLFYSVGIGQISSEVPQNLSASRPQDRQFILSSKKLLLSDSGFYLCAWSDYRGENTIYFGEGSWLTVV.

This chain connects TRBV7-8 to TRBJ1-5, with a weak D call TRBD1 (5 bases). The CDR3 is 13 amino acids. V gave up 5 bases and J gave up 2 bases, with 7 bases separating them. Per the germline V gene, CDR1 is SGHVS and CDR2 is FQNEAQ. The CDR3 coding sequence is TGTGCCAGCAGCGCGGGGGGCAATCAGCCCCAGCATTTT. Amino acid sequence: CASSAGGNQPQHF.

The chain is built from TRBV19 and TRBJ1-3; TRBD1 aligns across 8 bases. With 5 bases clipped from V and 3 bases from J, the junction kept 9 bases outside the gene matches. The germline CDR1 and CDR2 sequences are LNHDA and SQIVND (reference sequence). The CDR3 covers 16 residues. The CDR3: CASSARTGMVGNTIYF. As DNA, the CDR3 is TGTGCCAGTAGTGCTCGGACAGGGATGGTTGGAAACACCATATATTTT.

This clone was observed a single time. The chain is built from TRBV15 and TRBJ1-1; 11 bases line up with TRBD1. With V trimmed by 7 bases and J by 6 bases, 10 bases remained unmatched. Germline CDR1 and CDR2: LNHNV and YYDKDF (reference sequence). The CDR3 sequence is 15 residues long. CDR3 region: CATTPTRDRGAEAFF. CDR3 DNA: TGTGCCACCACCCCAACCCGGGACAGGGGGGCTGAAGCTTTCTTT. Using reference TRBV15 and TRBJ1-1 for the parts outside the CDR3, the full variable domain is DAMVIQNPRYQVTQFGKPVTLSCSQTLNHNVMYWYQQKSSQAPKLLFHYYDKDFNNEADTPDNFQSRRPNTSFCFLDIRSPGLGDTAMYLCATTPTRDRGAEAFFGQGTRLTVV.

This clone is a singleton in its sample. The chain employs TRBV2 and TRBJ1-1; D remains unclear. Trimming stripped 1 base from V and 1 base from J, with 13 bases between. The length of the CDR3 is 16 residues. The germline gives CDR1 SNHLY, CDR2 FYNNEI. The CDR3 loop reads CASSEDGPLENTEAFF. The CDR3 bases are TGTGCCAGCAGTGAAGATGGGCCGTTGGAGAACACTGAAGCTTTCTTT.

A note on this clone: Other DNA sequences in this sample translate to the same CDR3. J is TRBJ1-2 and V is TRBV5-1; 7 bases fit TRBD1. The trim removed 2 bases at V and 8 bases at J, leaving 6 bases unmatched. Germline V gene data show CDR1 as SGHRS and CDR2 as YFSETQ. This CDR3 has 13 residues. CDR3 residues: CASSLEGARGYTF. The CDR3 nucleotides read TGCGCCAGCAGCTTAGAGGGGGCAAGAGGCTACACCTTC.

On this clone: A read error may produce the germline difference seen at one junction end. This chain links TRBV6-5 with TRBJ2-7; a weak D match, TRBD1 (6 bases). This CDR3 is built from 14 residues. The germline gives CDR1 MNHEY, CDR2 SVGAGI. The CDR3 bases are TGTGCCAGCAGTTACACCCGGACAGTTTACGAACAGTACTTC. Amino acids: CASSYTRTVYEQYF.

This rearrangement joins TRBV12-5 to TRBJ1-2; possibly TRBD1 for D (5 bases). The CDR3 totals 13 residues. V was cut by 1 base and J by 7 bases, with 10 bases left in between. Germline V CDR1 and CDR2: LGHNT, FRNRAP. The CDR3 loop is CASGLGKGAGYTF. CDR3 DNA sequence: TGTGCTAGTGGTTTGGGGAAAGGGGCTGGCTACACCTTC.